The next 17 T cell receptor beta chains were all read from a single sample in a study of blood T cell repertoires in COVID-19. Profiling relied on immunoSEQ multiplex PCR, and the TCRdb table lists in-frame clones only, not all of them. The sample gives some 44,000 clones, 92% of which show up once; about 12% is in the top ten. Sequenced: peripheral blood. These receptors were taken from a human donor in a cohort sampled during active COVID-19.

The V gene is TRBV3-1 (or the pseudogene TRBV3-2), the J gene TRBJ1-3; D gene ambiguous. Germline CDR1 and CDR2: LGHDT and YNNKEL (reference sequence). This CDR3 is built from 17 residues. V lost 3 bases to trimming and J lost 2 bases, with 17 bases between them. The CDR3 reads CASSQTGRRTPGNTIYF. The CDR3 coding sequence is TGTGCCAGCAGCCAGACTGGTCGGCGTACGCCTGGAAACACCATATATTTT.

The rearrangement links TRBV7-6 to TRBJ1-1; D remains unclear. The CDR3 has 15 residues. CDR1 and CDR2 (germline): SGHVS, FNYEAQ. V was cut by 5 bases and J by 0 bases, with 13 bases left in between. Here the CDR3 DNA reads TGTGCCAGCAGCCCCTACCTCAGGTTGAACACTGAAGCTTTCTTT. Its translation: CASSPYLRLNTEAFF.

V is TRBV20-1 and J is TRBJ2-3; D perhaps matches TRBD2 (5 bases). CDR1 and CDR2 from the germline V gene are DFQATT and SNEGSKA (reference sequence). This CDR3 contains 18 residues. V shed 3 bases and J shed 4 bases, with 26 bases lying between them. CDR3 protein: CSASSPLISAGAADTQYF. CDR3 bases: TGCAGTGCTAGTAGCCCCCTCATTAGCGCGGGTGCCGCAGATACGCAGTATTTT.

The chain couples TRBV7-8 to TRBJ2-1, with 11 nucleotides matching TRBD2. The J segment lost 0 bases and the V segment lost 4 bases, leaving 5 bases of the junction unmatched. CDR1 SGHVS and CDR2 FQNEAQ come from the germline V gene. This CDR3 has 17 amino acids. The CDR3 DNA follows: TGTGCCAGCAGCTGGGGACTAGCGGTGGGCTCCTACAATGAGCAGTTCTTC. Translating it yields CASSWGLAVGSYNEQFF.

The chain uses TRBV27 and TRBJ2-7; TRBD1 matches at 8 bases. CDR3 length equals 14 residues. Germline V gives CDR1 MNHEY, CDR2 SMNVEV (reference sequence). J lost 5 bases, V lost 8 bases, and 11 bases had no gene match. The CDR3 DNA reads TGTGCCAGCGGCCCGGGATCAGGGGGCCACGAGCAGTACTTC. It encodes CASGPGSGGHEQYF.

V is TRBV24-1 and J is TRBJ2-1, with D possibly matching TRBD1 (5 bases). The CDR3 consists of 11 residues. In germline, CDR1 is KGHDR, CDR2 SFDVKD. Trimming removed 10 bases from V and 9 bases from J, with 12 bases in between. CDR3 sequence (DNA): TGTGCCACGAACCAGGGTGGTGAGCAGTTCTTC. Encoded protein: CATNQGGEQFF.

V and J are TRBV19 and TRBJ1-5; 7 bases fit TRBD1. J gave up 4 bases and V 5 bases, and 2 bases lay outside the gene matches. This CDR3 contains 13 residues. Germline V gene data show CDR1 as LNHDA and CDR2 as SQIVND (reference sequence). The CDR3 region has the DNA TGTGCCAGTAGTGGGGACAGAAATCAGCCCCAGCATTTT. Encoded protein: CASSGDRNQPQHF.

V gene TRBV11-3 combines with J gene TRBJ2-7; TRBD1 is a possible D gene (5 bases). CDR1 is SGHNT, CDR2 YENEEA, per germline. Trimming left V 5 bases short and J 0 bases short, with 14 bases between. The CDR3 spans 15 residues. The CDR3 coding sequence is TGTGCCAGCAGCCGGACGGACCAGGGCTCCTACGAGCAGTACTTC. It translates to CASSRTDQGSYEQYF.

The rearrangement joins TRBV3-1 (or the pseudogene TRBV3-2) to TRBJ1-2; TRBD1 is a possible D gene (5 bases). Germline V gives CDR1 LGHDT, CDR2 YNNKEL (reference sequence). CDR3 length equals 13 residues. V lost 4 bases to trimming and J lost 7 bases, with 13 bases between them. The CDR3 loop reads CASSRPGSPGYTF. As DNA, the CDR3 is TGTGCCAGCAGCCGTCCAGGGTCTCCTGGCTACACCTTC.

V and J are TRBV6-2 or TRBV6-3 and TRBJ2-5, with a possible D match to TRBD1 (5 bases). V was clipped by 3 bases and J by 1 base, with 21 bases between them. The V gene's germline CDR1 is MNHEY and CDR2 SVGEGT. The CDR3 consists of 18 residues. The CDR3 protein is CASSYSLLTARPQETQYF. For the CDR3, the DNA is TGTGCCAGCAGTTATTCGCTTTTGACAGCCCGTCCCCAAGAGACCCAGTACTTC.

This CDR3 is CASSGTGFLNQPQHF. The CDR3 DNA reads TGTGCCAGCAGTGGGACAGGGTTCCTCAATCAGCCCCAGCATTTT. This chain connects TRBV2 to TRBJ1-5, with 8 bases that match TRBD1. CDR1 SNHLY and CDR2 FYNNEI come from the germline V gene. The CDR3 consists of 15 residues. V shed 4 bases, J shed 3 bases, and the junction held 5 bases outside the gene matches.

The rearrangement links TRBV19 to TRBJ2-1, with TRBD2 matching over 9 bases. The J segment lost 6 bases and the V segment lost 1 base, leaving 4 bases of the junction unmatched. The germline V gene has CDR1 LNHDA and CDR2 SQIVND (reference sequence). The CDR3 runs 15 residues. CDR3 nucleotide sequence: TGTGCCAGTAGTATAGGGGGACTAGCAGCCAATGAGCAGTTCTTC. It specifies CASSIGGLAANEQFF.

The chain has TRBV27 and TRBJ1-2; 7 bases agree with TRBD1. Trimming cost V 4 bases and J 4 bases; bases outside gene matches: 9. This CDR3 spans 15 amino acids. In germline, CDR1 is MNHEY, CDR2 SMNVEV (reference sequence). The CDR3 region has the DNA TGTGCCAGCAGTTCGGGACAGACTGTTATCTATGGCTACACCTTC. Its translation: CASSSGQTVIYGYTF.

This clone has only one observation. This sequence joins TRBV23-1 and TRBJ1-2; TRBD1 might be the D (6 bases). TRBV23-1 is treated as an ORF (open reading frame) with a function not yet certain. This CDR3 contains 17 residues. Trimming pared 0 bases from V and 8 bases from J, leaving 22 bases between. CDR3 protein: CASSQSEPRGYPAGYTF. The CDR3 DNA sequence: TGCGCCAGCAGTCAATCGGAACCAAGGGGGTACCCGGCCGGCTACACCTTC.

This clone was counted once. The CDR3 sequence: CASSSSGRSGRAQPGELFF. The DNA for the CDR3 is TGTGCCAGCAGCTCTTCGGGTAGGAGCGGGAGGGCCCAACCCGGGGAGCTGTTTTTT. The V gene is TRBV5-4, the J gene TRBJ2-2, with 10 bases aligning to TRBD2. The CDR3 has 19 amino acids. The germline CDR1 and CDR2 sequences are SGHNT and YYREEE (reference sequence). Trimming cost V 3 bases and J 6 bases; bases outside gene matches: 17.

CDR3 amino acids: CASSLAGADGYTF. CDR3 coding DNA: TGTGCCAGCAGTTTAGCGGGAGCGGATGGCTACACCTTC. The chain combines TRBV12-3 or TRBV12-4 with TRBJ1-2; no clear D gene. The CDR3 runs to 13 residues. V was clipped by 0 bases and J by 6 bases, with 8 bases between them.

V usage is TRBV6-2 or TRBV6-3 and J usage is TRBJ2-3, with TRBD1 identical over 11 bases. Germline-derived CDR1 and CDR2 are MNHEY and SVGEGT. The V and J ends lost 5 bases and 3 bases, in that order; junction bases with no gene match: 7. CDR3 size: 16 residues. The CDR3 sequence: CASSQYRDRGTDTQYF. CDR3 bases: TGTGCCAGCAGTCAATACCGGGACAGGGGGACAGATACGCAGTATTTT.